The 30 T cell receptor beta chains in this list originate from one sample, sequenced in a study of T cell responses to AZD1222 COVID-19 vaccine. Sequencing used immunoSEQ multiplex PCR; TCRdb keeps in-frame clones, though not all of them. This sample has 100,000 to 150,000 clones, with about nine tenths found just once. Sample: peripheral blood, taken on day 0 of AZD1222 vaccination. The receptor set was obtained from an adult in good health.

This clone was recorded once. The chain recombines TRBV19 with TRBJ2-2, with D possibly TRBD2 on 5 matching bases. Trimming took off 3 bases at V and 0 bases at J, with 8 bases between the two ends. The CDR3 extends over 15 amino acids. Germline V lookup: CDR1 LNHDA, CDR2 SQIVND (reference sequence). CDR3 nucleotide sequence: TGTGCCAGTAGTATTCGGGGAGCGAACACCGGGGAGCTGTTTTTT. Its protein is CASSIRGANTGELFF.

The chain carries TRBV18 and TRBJ1-5; D not resolved. Germline-derived CDR1 and CDR2 are KGHSH and LQKENI. The CDR3 consists of 13 residues. V gave up 3 bases and J gave up 9 bases, with 12 bases separating them. This chain's CDR3 is CASSPQTAWPQHF. In DNA, the CDR3 is TGTGCCAGCTCACCCCAGACTGCCTGGCCCCAGCATTTT.

The chain combines TRBV6-1 with TRBJ2-5; 8 bases align to TRBD1. The J segment lost 1 base and the V segment lost 7 bases, leaving 2 bases of the junction unmatched. The CDR3 length is 13 residues. Per germline, CDR1 MNHNS and CDR2 SASEGT. CDR3 bases: TGTGCCAGCAATACAGGGGGCCAAGAGACCCAGTACTTC. Its translation: CASNTGGQETQYF.

This chain links TRBV3-1 (or the pseudogene TRBV3-2) with TRBJ1-1; D gene uncertain. The CDR3 totals 12 residues. CDR1 is LGHDT, CDR2 YNNKEL, per germline (reference sequence). V was trimmed by 1 base and J by 5 bases, leaving 5 bases between them. This CDR3 is CASSQGVTEAFF. The DNA of the CDR3 is TGTGCCAGCAGCCAAGGGGTAACTGAAGCTTTCTTT.

The chain joins TRBV7-2 to TRBJ2-3, with 11 bases that match TRBD2. The CDR3 is 16 amino acids. Germline CDR1 and CDR2: SGHTA and FQGNSA. After removal of 5 bases from V and 0 bases from J, the junction contained 4 bases not matched to a gene. The CDR3 loop reads CASSTTSGGSTDTQYF. The CDR3 DNA reads TGTGCCAGCAGCACCACTAGCGGGGGTAGCACAGATACGCAGTATTTT.

This clone turned up a few times. The genes are TRBV4-2 and TRBJ2-2, with 10 positions matching TRBD2. CDR1 is LGHNA, CDR2 YNFKEQ, per germline. The CDR3 runs to 15 residues. With 0 bases clipped from V and 6 bases from J, the junction kept 1 base outside the gene matches. CDR3 DNA: TGTGCCAGCAGCCAAGAAGCGGGGGGGCCCGGGGAGCTGTTTTTT. Its translation: CASSQEAGGPGELFF.

This chain connects TRBV4-2 to TRBJ2-2; 8 nucleotides match TRBD2. The germline V gene encodes CDR1 LGHNA and CDR2 YNFKEQ. The ends lost 4 bases at V and 3 bases at J; junction bases unmatched: 4. CDR3 length: 15 amino acids. In DNA, the CDR3 is TGTGCCAGCAGCCCAGCGGGGGAATACACCGGGGAGCTGTTTTTT. This sequence encodes CASSPAGEYTGELFF.

The CDR3 loop reads CASSFFRGEKLFF. The CDR3 nucleotides read TGTGCCAGCAGTTTCTTTCGGGGAGAAAAACTGTTTTTT. V gene TRBV27 combines with J gene TRBJ1-4, with D unclear. Deletions cut 3 bases from V and 8 bases from J, with 10 bases between. Germline V gives CDR1 MNHEY, CDR2 SMNVEV (reference sequence). The CDR3 totals 13 residues.

The gene calls are TRBV9 and TRBJ2-7; D is unclear. V lost 0 bases and J 5 bases, leaving 6 bases between the germline ends. The CDR3 totals 12 residues. Germline values: CDR1 SGDLS, CDR2 YYNGEE. CDR3: CASSVVQNEQYF. CDR3 DNA: TGTGCCAGCAGCGTAGTCCAGAACGAGCAGTACTTC.

This rearrangement joins TRBV6-1 to TRBJ1-2; 10 bases agree with TRBD1. Germline loops: CDR1 MNHNS, CDR2 SASEGT. This CDR3 has 14 residues. V was pared by 3 bases and J by 5 bases, with 3 bases of the junction left unmatched. In DNA, the CDR3 is TGTGCCAGCAGTGATGACAGGGGGCATTATGGCTACACCTTC. Its protein is CASSDDRGHYGYTF.

The V gene is TRBV15, the J gene TRBJ1-5, with D possibly being TRBD1 (5 bases). The CDR3 totals 15 residues. CDR1 and CDR2 (germline): LNHNV, YYDKDF (reference sequence). Trimming cost V 1 base and J 5 bases, with 12 bases left between them. As DNA, the CDR3 is TGTGCCACCAGCAGAGCAGACAGCTACTATCAGCCCCAGCATTTT. This encodes CATSRADSYYQPQHF.

A single count supports this clone. This chain joins TRBV24-1 and TRBJ2-1, with 13 bases lining up with TRBD2. There are 13 residues in the CDR3. The junction had 1 base not matched to a gene; V was cut back by 7 bases and J by 8 bases. From germline, CDR1 is KGHDR and CDR2 SFDVKD. The CDR3 DNA follows: TGTGCCACCAGGACTAGCGGGGGGTATGAGCAGTTCTTC. Translated: CATRTSGGYEQFF.

The chain uses TRBV12-3 or TRBV12-4 and TRBJ1-5; D gene uncertain. This CDR3 is built from 13 residues. V was cut by 3 bases and J by 6 bases, with 9 bases left in between. This CDR3 is CASSFDLFQPQHF. The CDR3, as DNA: TGTGCCAGCAGTTTCGATCTTTTTCAGCCCCAGCATTTT.

The CDR3 nucleotides read TGCGCCAGCAGCCAAGTAGAAGGGAACTATGGCTACACCTTC. Translation: CASSQVEGNYGYTF. The chain joins TRBV4-1 to TRBJ1-2; D gene ambiguous. V lost 1 base and J 2 bases, leaving 8 bases between the germline ends. Germline loops: CDR1 MGHRA, CDR2 YSYEKL. The CDR3 has 14 residues.

This clone was detected a few times. This sequence joins TRBV7-9 and TRBJ2-7; 7 bases align to TRBD1. Germline V lookup: CDR1 SEHNR, CDR2 FQNEAQ (reference sequence). J was trimmed by 5 bases and V by 8 bases; bases with no gene match: 9. This CDR3 contains 13 residues. CDR3 in amino acids: CASRPQGVHEQYF. The CDR3, as DNA: TGTGCCAGCCGGCCCCAGGGGGTCCACGAGCAGTACTTC.

The DNA of the CDR3 is TGTGCCAGCAGCCAAGATGCGTCGTTCGGAAACACCATATATTTT. This sequence encodes CASSQDASFGNTIYF. The chain couples TRBV3-1 (or the pseudogene TRBV3-2) to TRBJ1-3; D is unresolved. Trimming removed 0 bases from V and 4 bases from J, with 10 bases in between. CDR1 and CDR2 (germline): LGHDT, YNNKEL (reference sequence). The CDR3 length is 15 residues.

This chain uses TRBV3-1 (or the pseudogene TRBV3-2) with TRBJ2-7; tentatively, D is TRBD2 (5 bases). The V gene's germline CDR1 is LGHDT and CDR2 YNNKEL (reference sequence). V lost 6 bases and J lost 6, with 12 bases in between. The CDR3 totals 12 residues. CDR3 in DNA: TGTGCCAGCAGATCCGAGGGCGGCGAGCAGTACTTC. Its translation: CASRSEGGEQYF.

The chain employs TRBV10-2 and TRBJ2-5, with a tentative D call TRBD2 (6 bases). This CDR3 has 12 residues. V shed 8 bases and J shed 1 base, with 8 bases lying between them. CDR1 is WSHSY and CDR2 is SAAADI in the germline V gene. CDR3 nucleotide sequence: TGCGCCAGCCGGGACTCCCAAGAGACCCAGTACTTC. It translates to CASRDSQETQYF.

The sample holds a few counts of this clone. V usage is TRBV9 and J usage is TRBJ2-7, with D perhaps matching TRBD1 (6 bases). The CDR3 runs 15 residues. V lost 0 bases and J 4 bases, leaving 14 bases between the germline ends. Per germline, CDR1 SGDLS and CDR2 YYNGEE. DNA of the CDR3: TGTGCCAGCAGCGTAGGGGCAGAGGGGGTATACGAGCAGTACTTC. Its protein is CASSVGAEGVYEQYF. The full variable domain, rest sourced from reference TRBV9 and TRBJ2-7, is DSGVTQTPKHLITATGQRVTLRCSPRSGDLSVYWYQQSLDQGLQFLIQYYNGEERAKGNILERFSAQQFPDLHSELNLSSLELGDSALYFCASSVGAEGVYEQYFGPGTRLTVT.

The chain combines TRBV7-8 with TRBJ1-1; D remains unclear. The V end was cut by 5 bases, the J end by 4 bases, with 11 bases between. Germline V lookup: CDR1 SGHVS, CDR2 FQNEAQ. The CDR3 has 13 residues. The CDR3 protein is CASSTHTGTEAFF. Here the CDR3 DNA reads TGTGCCAGCAGCACCCACACTGGCACTGAAGCTTTCTTT.

CDR3 amino acids: CASSPSSYNSPLHF. CDR3 coding DNA: TGCGCCAGCAGCCCGAGCTCCTATAATTCACCCCTCCACTTT. The gene calls are TRBV5-1 and TRBJ1-6, with unresolved D. Germline V gene lookup returns CDR1 SGHRS and CDR2 YFSETQ. Trimming cost V 4 bases and J 0 bases, with 5 bases left between them. The CDR3 is 14 amino acids.

The chain links TRBV6-2 or TRBV6-3 to TRBJ2-2; 7 bases fit TRBD1. The ends lost 2 bases at V and 6 bases at J; junction bases unmatched: 9. Germline CDR1 reads MNHEY; CDR2 reads SVGEGT. This CDR3 spans 16 amino acids. CDR3 coding DNA: TGTGCCAGCAGTTACGGTGACAGGGCGGCTCCCGGGGAGCTGTTTTTT. Its translation: CASSYGDRAAPGELFF.

The chain combines TRBV28 with TRBJ1-3; D not certain. Trimming took off 6 bases at V and 2 bases at J, with 5 bases between the two ends. Germline lookup yields CDR1 MDHEN and CDR2 SYDVKM. The CDR3 spans 12 residues. The CDR3 DNA sequence: TGTGCCAGCAGGGCCCCTGGAAACACCATATATTTT. Translation: CASRAPGNTIYF.

The rearrangement uses TRBV5-4 and TRBJ2-7; possibly TRBD1 for D (6 bases). This CDR3 contains 13 residues. Germline-derived CDR1 and CDR2 are SGHNT and YYREEE (reference sequence). The V and J ends lost 2 bases and 3 bases respectively, with 9 bases between them. The CDR3 protein is CASSLQGGYEQYF. In nucleotides, the CDR3 is TGTGCCAGCAGCTTACAAGGGGGCTACGAGCAGTACTTC.

This clone was observed once. The chain recombines TRBV27 with TRBJ1-2; perhaps TRBD1 as D (5 bases). Germline values: CDR1 MNHEY, CDR2 SMNVEV (reference sequence). The V and J ends lost 0 bases and 4 bases respectively, with 12 bases between them. The length of the CDR3 is 15 residues. DNA of the CDR3: TGTGCCAGCAGTTTATCCGGGACGCTAGGCTATGGCTACACCTTC. Translation: CASSLSGTLGYGYTF.

The chain uses TRBV6-5 and TRBJ2-2, with 10 bases aligning to TRBD2. Germline CDR1 and CDR2: MNHEY and SVGAGI. The CDR3 spans 15 residues. V shed 6 bases, J shed 1 base, and the junction held 2 bases outside the gene matches. The CDR3 coding sequence is TGTGCCAGCAGAAGACTAGCGGGGAACACCGGGGAGCTGTTTTTT. Translating it yields CASRRLAGNTGELFF.

The genes are TRBV27 and TRBJ1-2; D is perhaps TRBD1 (5 bases). The V and J ends lost 5 bases and 2 bases respectively, with 12 bases between them. CDR1 and CDR2 from the germline V gene are MNHEY and SMNVEV (reference sequence). The length of the CDR3 is 14 residues. The chain's CDR3 is CASSIYGDNYGYTF. The CDR3 DNA is TGTGCCAGCAGTATCTACGGGGACAACTATGGCTACACCTTC.

This sequence joins TRBV18 and TRBJ1-1; a weak D match, TRBD1 (6 bases). Germline CDR1 is KGHSH and CDR2 is LQKENI. V was cut by 6 bases and J by 7 bases, with 9 bases left in between. The length of the CDR3 is 11 residues. CDR3 coding DNA: TGTGCCAGCTCGGCACAGGGTGAAGCTTTCTTT. It specifies CASSAQGEAFF. The full variable domain, completed using reference TRBV18 and TRBJ1-1, is NAGVMQNPRHLVRRRGQEARLRCSPMKGHSHVYWYRQLPEEGLKFMVYLQKENIIDESGMPKERFSAEFPKEGPSILRIQQVVRGDSAAYFCASSAQGEAFFGQGTRLTVV.

The chain combines TRBV12-3 or TRBV12-4 with TRBJ2-2; D is undetermined. The CDR3 loop spans 11 amino acids. Between the trimmed V and J ends, which lost 6 bases and 7 bases, there was a span of 6 bases. CDR3 DNA: TGTGCCAGCAGATTTTACGGGGAGCTGTTTTTT. Translation gives CASRFYGELFF.

The chain uses TRBV6-5 and TRBJ1-2, with D hard to call. The CDR3 extends over 13 amino acids. Germline CDR1 reads MNHEY; CDR2 reads SVGAGI. V lost 0 bases and J 7 bases, leaving 9 bases between the germline ends. The CDR3 DNA follows: TGTGCCAGCAGTTACTCGGCACCCGCTGGCTACACCTTC. Translation gives CASSYSAPAGYTF.